This T cell receptor (beta chain) is from a study of T cell changes during pregnancy in multiple sclerosis. Only in-frame clones appear in the TCRdb table, and some are missing; sequencing was by immunoSEQ multiplex PCR. The sample lists approximately 83,000 clones; about 93% were seen once. Per the germline V gene, CDR1 is SGHAT and CDR2 is FQNNGV. The V end lost 8 bases, the J end lost 1 base, and 12 bases lay between the germline ends. The CDR3 is 14 amino acids. The material was peripheral blood, obtained in the first trimester of pregnancy. The V call is TRBV11-2, the J call TRBJ2-4, with TRBD2 as a possible D gene (7 bases). The TCR sequence derives from a female donor with multiple sclerosis, enrolled in a pregnancy study. The DNA of the CDR3 is TGTGCCAGCGCTAAGGGGGGGGCCAAAAACATTCAGTACTTC. This translates into CASAKGGAKNIQYF.